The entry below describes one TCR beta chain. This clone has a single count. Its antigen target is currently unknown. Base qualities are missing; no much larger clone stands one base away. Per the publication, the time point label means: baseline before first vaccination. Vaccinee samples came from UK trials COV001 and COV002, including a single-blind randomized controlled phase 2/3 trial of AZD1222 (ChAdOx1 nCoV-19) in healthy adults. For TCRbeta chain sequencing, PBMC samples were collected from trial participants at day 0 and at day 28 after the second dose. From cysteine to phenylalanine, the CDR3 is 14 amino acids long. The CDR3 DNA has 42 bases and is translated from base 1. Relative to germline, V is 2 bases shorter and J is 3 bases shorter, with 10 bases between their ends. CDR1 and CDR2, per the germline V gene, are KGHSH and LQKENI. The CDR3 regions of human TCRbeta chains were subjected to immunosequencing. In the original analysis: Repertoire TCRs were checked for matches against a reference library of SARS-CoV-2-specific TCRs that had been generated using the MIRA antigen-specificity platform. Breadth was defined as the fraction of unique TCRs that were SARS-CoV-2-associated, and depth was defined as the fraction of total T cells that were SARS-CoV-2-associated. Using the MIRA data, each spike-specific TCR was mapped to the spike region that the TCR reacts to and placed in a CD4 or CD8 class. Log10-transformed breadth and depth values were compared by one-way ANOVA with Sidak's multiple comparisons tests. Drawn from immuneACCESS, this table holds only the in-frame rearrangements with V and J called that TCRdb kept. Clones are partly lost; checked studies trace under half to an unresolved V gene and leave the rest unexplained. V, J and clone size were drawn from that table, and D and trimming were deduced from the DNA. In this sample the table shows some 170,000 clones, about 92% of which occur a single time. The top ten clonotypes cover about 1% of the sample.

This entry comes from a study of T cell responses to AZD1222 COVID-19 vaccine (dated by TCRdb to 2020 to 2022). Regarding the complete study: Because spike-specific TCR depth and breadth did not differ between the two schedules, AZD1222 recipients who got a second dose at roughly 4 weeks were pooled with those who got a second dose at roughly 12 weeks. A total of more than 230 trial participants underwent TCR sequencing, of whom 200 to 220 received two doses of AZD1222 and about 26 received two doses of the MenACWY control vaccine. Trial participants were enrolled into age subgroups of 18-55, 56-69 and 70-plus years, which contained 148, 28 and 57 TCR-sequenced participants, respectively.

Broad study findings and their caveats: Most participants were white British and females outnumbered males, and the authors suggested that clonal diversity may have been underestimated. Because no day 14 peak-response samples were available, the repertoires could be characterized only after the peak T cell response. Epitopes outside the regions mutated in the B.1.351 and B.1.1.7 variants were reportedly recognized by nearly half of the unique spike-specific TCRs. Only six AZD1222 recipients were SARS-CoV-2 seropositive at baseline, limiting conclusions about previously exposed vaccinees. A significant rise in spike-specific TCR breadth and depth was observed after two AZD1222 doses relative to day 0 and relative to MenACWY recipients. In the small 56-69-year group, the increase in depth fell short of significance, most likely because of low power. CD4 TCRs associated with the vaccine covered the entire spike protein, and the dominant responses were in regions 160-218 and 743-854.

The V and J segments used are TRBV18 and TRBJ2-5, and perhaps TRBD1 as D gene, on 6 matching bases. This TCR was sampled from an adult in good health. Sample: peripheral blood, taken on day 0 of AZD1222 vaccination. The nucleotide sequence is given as TGTGCCAGCTCACCAAGGAACAGGGAAGAGACCCAGTACTTC. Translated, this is CASSPRNREETQYF.